One sample yielded the 29 T cell receptor beta chains listed below, sequenced in a study of T cell repertoires in cytomegalovirus infection. TCRdb passed the reads through MiXCR, listing each CDR3 protein once. The table shows fewer than 350,000 distinct CDR3 sequences, with about 27% occurring only once. Their antigens remain unidentified. The sample in question was cultured PBMCs, obtained from culture after CMV antigen stimulation. Receptor source: a human donor in good health (CMV status not recorded). Some clones in this sample may be carry-over from other donors' samples.

This chain links TRBV30 with TRBJ1-4; no clear D. Trimming pared 0 bases from V and 5 bases from J, leaving 10 bases between. The germline gives CDR1 GTSNPN, CDR2 SVGIG (reference sequence). This CDR3 contains 14 residues. The CDR3: CAWSVKGENEKLFF. DNA of the CDR3: TGTGCCTGGAGTGTGAAGGGAGAGAATGAAAAACTGTTTTTT.

With respect to this clonotype: At one of its ends the junction is not consistent with the germline gene, which may arise from a read error. V gene TRBV4-1 combines with J gene TRBJ2-1, with D possibly matching TRBD1 (5 bases). Germline V CDR1 and CDR2: MGHRA, YSYEKL. The CDR3 covers 13 residues. CDR3 residues: CASSQEGANEQFF. CDR3 DNA: TGTGCCAGCAGCCAAGAAGGGGCTAATGAGCAGTTCTTC.

With respect to this clonotype: The germline gene is not matched at one end of the junction; a read error may be the cause. V usage is TRBV29-1 and J usage is TRBJ1-1; no reliable D call. The germline V gene has CDR1 SQVTM and CDR2 ANQGSEA. CDR3 length equals 13 residues. CDR3 residues: CSVRAFPKGKASF. CDR3 coding DNA: TGCAGCGTTCGGGCCTTCCCGAAAGGCAAAGCTTCCTTT.

The gene calls are TRBV7-9 and TRBJ1-3, with D possibly TRBD1 on 5 matching bases. V was trimmed by 11 bases and J by 7 bases, leaving 18 bases between them. Germline V gene lookup returns CDR1 SEHNR and CDR2 FQNEAQ (reference sequence). The CDR3 consists of 13 residues. For the CDR3, the DNA is TGTGCCTGCCGGGACCTCCATACCAACACCATATATTTT. Amino acid sequence: CACRDLHTNTIYF.

This clonotype turned up a few times. The DNA for the CDR3 is TGTGCCAGCAATCTTTCCGGGACAGAGAGCTCTGGGGCCAACGTCCTGACTTTC. Translation: CASNLSGTESSGANVLTF. The rearrangement links TRBV6-7 to TRBJ2-6, with 7 bases identical to TRBD1. TRBV6-7 belongs to the ORF category, with a function that is uncertain. J was trimmed by 0 bases and V by 7 bases; bases with no gene match: 12. There are 18 residues in the CDR3.

The J gene is TRBJ1-2, the V gene TRBV6-5, with TRBD1 matching over 9 bases. The germline CDR1 and CDR2 sequences are MNHEY and SVGAGI. Trimming at V came to 5 bases and at J to 2 bases, leaving 6 bases not matched to a gene. This CDR3 has 15 amino acids. The CDR3 reads CASSRDRVSNYGYTF. Written as DNA, the CDR3 is TGTGCCAGCAGTCGGGACAGGGTCTCCAACTATGGCTACACCTTC.

This clonotype was seen a single time. The junction departs from the called germline gene at one end, perhaps through a read error. This sequence joins TRBV6-2 or TRBV6-3 and TRBJ1-5, with unresolved D. The length of the CDR3 is 16 residues. The V gene's germline CDR1 is MNHEY and CDR2 SVGEGT. CDR3 residues: CASSHSKGAGNQPQHF. Written as DNA, the CDR3 is TGTGCCAGCAGTCACTCGAAGGGCGCGGGCAATCAGCCCCAGCATTTT.

This clonotype was counted between two and nine times. The chain uses TRBV2 and TRBJ2-7; 7 bases agree with TRBD2. V dropped 6 bases and J dropped 1; count of bases not matched to a gene: 3. Germline CDR1 SNHLY, CDR2 FYNNEI. The CDR3 runs 13 residues. The DNA for the CDR3 is TGTGCCAGCAGGCAGCGGGGATCCTACGAGCAGTACTTC. This gives the protein CASRQRGSYEQYF.

The chain has TRBV19 and TRBJ1-2; no clear D. Germline loops: CDR1 LNHDA, CDR2 SQIVND (reference sequence). The CDR3 is made up of 15 amino acids. Trimming left V 4 bases short and J 5 bases short, with 17 bases between. The CDR3 is CASSKWTPLEYGYTF. The CDR3 DNA sequence: TGTGCCAGTAGTAAGTGGACCCCGCTAGAGTATGGCTACACCTTC.

The V gene is TRBV6-2 or TRBV6-3, the J gene TRBJ1-4; the D gene is possibly TRBD1 (5 bases). V lost 2 bases to trimming and J lost 6 bases, with 7 bases between them. The V gene's germline CDR1 is MNHEY and CDR2 SVGEGT. There are 13 residues in the CDR3. The CDR3 DNA sequence: TGTGCCAGCAGTTACCAAGGGGATGAAAAACTGTTTTTT. Amino acid sequence: CASSYQGDEKLFF.

The CDR3 nucleotides are TGTGCCAGCAGTGAAGGACAGGAAGATGGCTACACCTTC. Its translation: CASSEGQEDGYTF. The chain couples TRBV2 to TRBJ1-2; D may be TRBD1 (6 bases). The V gene lost 1 base and the J gene lost 6 bases, with 9 bases spanning the gap. The CDR3 length is 13 residues. Germline loops: CDR1 SNHLY, CDR2 FYNNEI.

V is TRBV29-1 and J is TRBJ1-2; the match to TRBD1 covers 9 bases. CDR1 and CDR2 from the germline V gene are SQVTM and ANQGSEA. With 6 bases clipped from V and 4 bases from J, the junction kept 3 bases outside the gene matches. The CDR3 sequence is 12 residues long. CDR3 residues: CSVDRGFYGYTF. The CDR3 DNA is TGCAGCGTGGACAGGGGATTCTATGGCTACACCTTC.

This chain links TRBV28 with TRBJ2-5; D unclear. Trimming left V 0 bases short and J 3 bases short, with 8 bases between. The CDR3 runs to 14 residues. From germline, CDR1 is MDHEN and CDR2 SYDVKM. The CDR3 spells CASSLWPRKETQYF. In DNA, the CDR3 is TGTGCCAGCAGTTTATGGCCCAGGAAAGAGACCCAGTACTTC. The variable domain in full, completed from reference TRBV28 and TRBJ2-5, reads DVKVTQSSRYLVKRTGEKVFLECVQDMDHENMFWYRQDPGLGLRLIYFSYDVKMKEKGDIPEGYSVSREKKERFSLILESASTNQTSMYLCASSLWPRKETQYFGPGTRLLVL.

J is TRBJ2-2 and V is TRBV15; D remains unclear. The V and J ends lost 8 bases and 1 base respectively, with 8 bases between them. CDR1 and CDR2 (germline): LNHNV, YYDKDF (reference sequence). The CDR3 totals 13 residues. CDR3 protein: CATRWENTGELFF. In DNA, the CDR3 is TGTGCCACCCGGTGGGAGAACACCGGGGAGCTGTTTTTT.

This clonotype has only a few counts. This chain connects TRBV6-6 to TRBJ1-2, with 7 bases identical to TRBD1. Germline CDR1 reads MNHNY; CDR2 reads SVGAGI (reference sequence). The CDR3 is 15 amino acids. V was pared by 0 bases and J by 7 bases, with 8 bases of the junction left unmatched. In nucleotides, the CDR3 is TGTGCCAGCAGTTACTCTAACAGGGGAAATAGTGGCTACACCTTC. This gives the protein CASSYSNRGNSGYTF.

This clonotype has a count of ten or more. This CDR3 reads CASSLHINQPQHF. The CDR3 nucleotides are TGTGCCAGCAGTTTGCACATCAATCAGCCCCAGCATTTT. The V gene is TRBV28, the J gene TRBJ1-5, with D unclear. The CDR3 is made up of 13 amino acids. CDR1 and CDR2 from the germline V gene are MDHEN and SYDVKM. V was pared by 3 bases and J by 3 bases, with 6 bases between.

The chain has TRBV18 and TRBJ2-3; D unresolved. V was trimmed by 3 bases and J by 2 bases, leaving 12 bases between them. The CDR3 contains 15 residues. In germline, CDR1 is KGHSH, CDR2 LQKENI. CDR3 residues: CASSPSRQITDTQYF. The CDR3 DNA is TGTGCCAGCTCACCCAGTAGGCAGATCACAGATACGCAGTATTTT. The full variable domain, in which reference TRBV18 and TRBJ2-3 provide the parts outside the CDR3, is NAGVMQNPRHLVRRRGQEARLRCSPMKGHSHVYWYRQLPEEGLKFMVYLQKENIIDESGMPKERFSAEFPKEGPSILRIQQVVRGDSAAYFCASSPSRQITDTQYFGPGTRLTVL.

V is TRBV6-1 and J is TRBJ1-1; D gene unclear. The CDR3 extends over 13 amino acids. CDR1 and CDR2 (germline): MNHNS, SASEGT. Trimming stripped 6 bases from V and 4 bases from J, with 12 bases between. The CDR3 coding sequence is TGTGCCAGCAGGGGCAGTCCTTTCACTGAAGCTTTCTTT. Residues: CASRGSPFTEAFF.

This chain joins TRBV5-1 and TRBJ2-1, with TRBD2 matching 9 bases. This CDR3 contains 19 residues. Germline CDR1 is SGHRS and CDR2 is YFSETQ. After removal of 0 bases from V and 0 bases from J, the junction contained 10 bases not matched to a gene. For the CDR3, the DNA is TGCGCCAGCAGCTTGGCCCCAGCGGGAGGCGGGGGCTCCTACAATGAGCAGTTCTTC. Protein product: CASSLAPAGGGGSYNEQFF.

The V call is TRBV6-2 or TRBV6-3, the J call TRBJ2-5; TRBD1 matches at 10 bases. CDR3 length: 15 amino acids. V gave up 6 bases and J gave up 6 bases; unmatched junction bases: 10. CDR1 and CDR2 (germline): MNHEY, SVGEGT. The CDR3 sequence: CASRGGTGASKTQYF. CDR3 nucleotide sequence: TGTGCCAGCAGAGGCGGGACAGGGGCGTCGAAGACCCAGTACTTC.

The chain employs TRBV18 and TRBJ2-3, with 8 bases fitting TRBD2. J was trimmed by 4 bases and V by 2 bases; bases with no gene match: 8. The CDR3 consists of 16 residues. Germline-derived CDR1 and CDR2 are KGHSH and LQKENI. CDR3 residues: CASSPEWSGGSDTQYF. For the CDR3, the DNA is TGTGCCAGCTCACCAGAGTGGAGCGGGGGATCAGATACGCAGTATTTT.

The chain combines TRBV6-1 with TRBJ1-2; D is perhaps TRBD1 (6 bases). V gave up 5 bases and J gave up 4 bases, with 17 bases separating them. CDR1 and CDR2 from the germline V gene are MNHNS and SASEGT. The CDR3 is 15 amino acids. CDR3 DNA sequence: TGTGCCAGCAGTTCCGGGACATCTTCGGGCTATGGCTACACCTTC. Its translation is CASSSGTSSGYGYTF.

The genes are TRBV5-1 and TRBJ2-3, with TRBD2 matching over 10 bases. V was pared by 3 bases and J by 4 bases, with 17 bases of the junction left unmatched. This CDR3 has 19 amino acids. Germline assignment: CDR1 SGHRS and CDR2 YFSETQ. The CDR3 DNA reads as TGCGCCAGCAGCTACTCTGAACTCCTAGCGGGAGAGTCGGCAGATACGCAGTATTTT. It translates to CASSYSELLAGESADTQYF. Full variable domain (outside the CDR3, taken from reference TRBV5-1 and TRBJ2-3): KAGVTQTPRYLIKTRGQQVTLSCSPISGHRSVSWYQQTPGQGLQFLFEYFSETQRNKGNFPGRFSGRQFSNSRSEMNVSTLELGDSALYLCASSYSELLAGESADTQYFGPGTRLTVL.

In this sample, this clonotype turned up many times. V usage is TRBV6-5 and J usage is TRBJ2-1; D is possibly TRBD2 (6 bases). V dropped 0 bases and J dropped 12 bases, with 15 bases sitting between them. The length of the CDR3 is 14 residues. Germline lookup yields CDR1 MNHEY and CDR2 SVGAGI. CDR3 residues: CASSYSAVGGPQFF. CDR3 nucleotide sequence: TGTGCCAGCAGTTACTCGGCGGTCGGAGGGCCGCAGTTCTTC.

This clonotype was counted many times. V usage is TRBV20-1 and J usage is TRBJ1-2; 11 positions match TRBD1. V gave up 5 bases and J gave up 2 bases; unmatched junction bases: 10. This CDR3 contains 16 residues. CDR1 DFQATT and CDR2 SNEGSKA come from the germline V gene (reference sequence). The DNA of the CDR3 is TGCAGTGCTCCGGACAGGGGGCAGGGGGGGAACTATGGCTACACCTTC. It yields the protein CSAPDRGQGGNYGYTF.

The chain carries TRBV2 and TRBJ1-2, with D uncertain. Trimming took 8 bases from V and 7 from J, leaving 14 bases between them. CDR1 SNHLY and CDR2 FYNNEI come from the germline V gene. The CDR3 spans 12 residues. CDR3 DNA: TGTGCCAGCCCTGGATATAACCGTGGCTACACCTTC. This translates into CASPGYNRGYTF.

This clonotype has just a few counts. The chain carries TRBV7-8 and TRBJ2-3, with D unresolved. Per the germline V gene, CDR1 is SGHVS and CDR2 is FQNEAQ. The CDR3 is 16 amino acids. The V end lost 0 bases, the J end lost 0 bases, and 10 bases lay between the germline ends. The CDR3 DNA follows: TGTGCCAGCAGCTTAGCGGCGGCCGCTAGCACAGATACGCAGTATTTT. Protein: CASSLAAAASTDTQYF.

This clonotype has ten or more counts. The chain joins TRBV27 to TRBJ1-2, with D uncertain. The CDR3 has 16 residues. V lost 5 bases and J lost 5, with 21 bases in between. Germline V CDR1 and CDR2: MNHEY, SMNVEV (reference sequence). CDR3 sequence reads: CASSPIVIASLYGYTF. The CDR3 nucleotides are TGTGCCAGCAGTCCCATCGTGATAGCTAGCTTGTATGGCTACACCTTC.

The chain couples TRBV19 to TRBJ2-4; 7 bases line up with TRBD1. The CDR3 is made up of 18 amino acids. Germline V gene sequence: CDR1 LNHDA, CDR2 SQIVND (reference sequence). The V segment lost 5 bases and the J segment 0 bases; nucleotides outside the gene matches: 13. CDR3 residues: CASSLGPGQILAKNIQYF. The CDR3, as DNA: TGTGCCAGTAGTCTAGGACCGGGACAGATCCTAGCCAAAAACATTCAGTACTTC.